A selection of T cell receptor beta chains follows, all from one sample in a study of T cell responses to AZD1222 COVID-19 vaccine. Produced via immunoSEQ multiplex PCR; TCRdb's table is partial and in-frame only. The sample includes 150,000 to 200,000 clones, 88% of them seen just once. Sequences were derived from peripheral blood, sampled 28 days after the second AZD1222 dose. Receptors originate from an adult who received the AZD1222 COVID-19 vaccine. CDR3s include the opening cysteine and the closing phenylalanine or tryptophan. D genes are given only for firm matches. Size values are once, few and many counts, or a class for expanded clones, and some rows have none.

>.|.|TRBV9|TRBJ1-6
TGTGCCAGCAGCCCGACCAGCGGGGGAAGTAATTCACCCCTCCACTTT
CASSPTSGGSNSPLHF
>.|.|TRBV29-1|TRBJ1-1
TGCAGCGTTGGGGGCACGAACACTGAAGCTTTCTTT
CSVGGTNTEAFF
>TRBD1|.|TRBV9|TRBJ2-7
TGTGCCAGCAGCGGACCCGGGACAGGGCCCTACGAGCAGTACTTC
CASSGPGTGPYEQYF
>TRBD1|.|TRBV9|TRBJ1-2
TGTGCCAGCAGGAGTACAGGGGATAACTATGGCTACACCTTC
CASRSTGDNYGYTF
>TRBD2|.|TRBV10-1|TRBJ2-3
TGCGCCAGCAGTGAGGCTAGCGGGGGGGATACGCAGTATTTT
CASSEASGGDTQYF
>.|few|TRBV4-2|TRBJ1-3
TGTGCCAGCAGCCAAGAAAGAGCGGGCAGGGGTCTGTTTAATTCTGGAAACACCATATATTTT
CASSQERAGRGLFNSGNTIYF
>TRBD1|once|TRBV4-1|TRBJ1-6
TGCGCCAGCAGCTCAGCCAGGACAGGGGGCTATAATTCACCCCTCCACTTT
CASSSARTGGYNSPLHF
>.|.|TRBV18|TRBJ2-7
TGTGCCAGCTCACCATGGGGGCAGGGAGACAACGAGCAGTACTTC
CASSPWGQGDNEQYF
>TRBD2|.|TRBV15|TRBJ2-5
TGTGCCACCAGCAGTTTAACTAGCGGGGGCTCGGAGACCCAGTACTTC
CATSSLTSGGSETQYF
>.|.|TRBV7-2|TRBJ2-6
TGTGCCAGCAGCTTCGGGGCAGCGAACTCTGGGGCCAACGTCCTGACTTTC
CASSFGAANSGANVLTF
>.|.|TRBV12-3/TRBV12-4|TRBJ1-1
TGTGCCAGCAGCCTTGACAGAGAAGCTTTCTTT
CASSLDREAFF
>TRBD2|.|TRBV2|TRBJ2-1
TGTGCCAGCAGTGGGGCTAGCGGGGGGAGCCACAATGAGCAGTTCTTC
CASSGASGGSHNEQFF
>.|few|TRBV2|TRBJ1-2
TGTGCCAGCAGTGAACTAGGGATCGGCTACACCTTC
CASSELGIGYTF
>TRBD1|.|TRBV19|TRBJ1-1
TGTGCCAGTAGTACCGGGACAGGGGGCTTGATGGCTTTCTTT
CASSTGTGGLMAFF
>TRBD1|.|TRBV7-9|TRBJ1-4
TGTGCCAGCAGCTCGTTACAGGGGGCGGGGGAAAAACTGTTTTTT
CASSSLQGAGEKLFF
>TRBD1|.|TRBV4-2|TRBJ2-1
TGTGCCAGCAGCCAAGGGGACAGTGATAGGAATGAGCAGTTCTTC
CASSQGDSDRNEQFF
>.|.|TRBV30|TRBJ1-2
TGTGCCTGGAGTTCCGGTGGCTACACCTTC
CAWSSGGYTF
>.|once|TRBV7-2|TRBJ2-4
TGTGCCAGCACCTCAGGGTCAGCCAAAAACATTCAGTACTTC
CASTSGSAKNIQYF
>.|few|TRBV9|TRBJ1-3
TGTGCCAGCAGCGCAGACAACATAGGTCCTGGAAACACCATATATTTT
CASSADNIGPGNTIYF
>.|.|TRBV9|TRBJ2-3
TGTGCCAGCAGCGTATTTGGGGCAGATACGCAGTATTTT
CASSVFGADTQYF
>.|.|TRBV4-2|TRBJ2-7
TGTGCCAGCAGCCAAGCGGTTAATCTCGTATACGAGCAGTACTTC
CASSQAVNLVYEQYF
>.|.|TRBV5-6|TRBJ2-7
TGTGCCAGCAGCTTAGGGTACGAGCAGTACTTC
CASSLGYEQYF
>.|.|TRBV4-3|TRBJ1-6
TGCGCCAGCAGCCAAGATCTGAGGAGCTCCTATAATTCACCCCTCCACTTT
CASSQDLRSSYNSPLHF
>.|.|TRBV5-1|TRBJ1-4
TGCGCCAGCACGCCAGCAGGGGACCTCGGAGAAAAACTGTTTTTT
CASTPAGDLGEKLFF
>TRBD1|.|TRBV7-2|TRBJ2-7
TGTGCCAGCAGCTCCCGGGACAGTCTACCCTACGAGCAGTACTTC
CASSSRDSLPYEQYF
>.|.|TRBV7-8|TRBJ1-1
TGTGCTTTAGGGGACACTGAAGCTTTCTTT
CALGDTEAFF
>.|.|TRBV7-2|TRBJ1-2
TGTGCCAGCAGCTTATTGAACAGCTATGGCTACACCTTC
CASSLLNSYGYTF
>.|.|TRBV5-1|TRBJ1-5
TGCGCCAGCAGCTTGGCCCCAAGTCAGCCCCAGCATTTT
CASSLAPSQPQHF
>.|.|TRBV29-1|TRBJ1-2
TGCAGCGCCCAAAGACAGAGTACCTATGGCTACACCTTC
CSAQRQSTYGYTF
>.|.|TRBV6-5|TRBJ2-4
TGTGCCAGCAGTTACAACCCGGGAGCCGCCAAAAACATTCAGTACTTC
CASSYNPGAAKNIQYF
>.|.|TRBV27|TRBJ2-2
TGTGCCAGCAGTTTTACCGGGACTTCACAACTGGGGCAGCTGTTTTTT
CASSFTGTSQLGQLFF
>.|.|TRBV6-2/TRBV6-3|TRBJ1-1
TGTGCCAGCAGTTACTCAAAACAGGGAGAAGCTTTCTTT
CASSYSKQGEAFF
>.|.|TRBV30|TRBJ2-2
TGTGCCTGGAGTGAGGAGTCGAACACCGGGGAGCTGTTTTTT
CAWSEESNTGELFF
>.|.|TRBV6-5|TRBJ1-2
TGTGCCAGCAGGGAGGGTCCTAACTATGGCTACACCTTC
CASREGPNYGYTF
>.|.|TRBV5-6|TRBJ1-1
TGTGCCAGCAGCTTTGGTCCAGGAGGACGGGATGCGAACACTGAAGCTTTCTTT
CASSFGPGGRDANTEAFF
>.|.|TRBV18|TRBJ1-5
TGTGCCAGCTCACCGACCCGAATTAATAGCAATCAGCCCCAGCATTTT
CASSPTRINSNQPQHF
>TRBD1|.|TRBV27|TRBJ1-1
TGTGCCAGCAGTTTATCGGCAGGGGGGACCACTGAAGCTTTCTTT
CASSLSAGGTTEAFF
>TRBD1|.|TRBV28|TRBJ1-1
TGTGCCAGCAGTTTAGGACAGGGGAAGGCTGAAGCTTTCTTT
CASSLGQGKAEAFF
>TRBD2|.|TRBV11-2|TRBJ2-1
TGTGCCAGCAGCCCAAGCGGGGGGGCACACAATGAGCAGTTCTTC
CASSPSGGAHNEQFF
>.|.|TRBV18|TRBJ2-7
TGTGCCAGCTCACCACGGGACATAAGGGAGCAGTACTTC
CASSPRDIREQYF
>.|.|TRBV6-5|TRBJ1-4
TGTGCCAGCAGTCAACAGGGTGGGGGTGAAAAACTGTTTTTT
CASSQQGGGEKLFF
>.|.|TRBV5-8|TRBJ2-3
TGTGCCAGCAGCTTGGGACTAGTTACAGATACGCAGTATTTT
CASSLGLVTDTQYF